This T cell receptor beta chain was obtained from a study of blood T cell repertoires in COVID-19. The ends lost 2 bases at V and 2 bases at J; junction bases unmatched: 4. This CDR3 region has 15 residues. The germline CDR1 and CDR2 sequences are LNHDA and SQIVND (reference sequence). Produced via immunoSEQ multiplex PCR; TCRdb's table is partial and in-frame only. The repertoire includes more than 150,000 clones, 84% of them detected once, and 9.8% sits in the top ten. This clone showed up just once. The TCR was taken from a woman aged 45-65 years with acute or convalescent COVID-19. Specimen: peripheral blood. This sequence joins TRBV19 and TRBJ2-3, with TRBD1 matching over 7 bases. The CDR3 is CASSIRDSHTDTQYF. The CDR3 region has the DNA TGTGCCAGTAGTATACGGGACAGCCACACAGATACGCAGTATTTT.